Listed below are T cell receptor beta chains from one sample, sequenced in a study of T cells in Graves' hyperthyroidism and ophthalmopathy. TCRdb called the multiplex PCR reads again in MiXCR, with one record for every CDR3 protein. The table records nearly 250,000 distinct CDR3 sequences, about a sixth of them present only once. Sequencing input: blood. The receptors derive from a woman aged 18 to 35 with Graves' ophthalmopathy. Each CDR3 is given with its conserved first and last residue. The D gene is left open where the match is weak. Only part of the rows carry a size: once, few, many, or a class if the clone is expanded.

CASSPRGGAWGYTF,TGTGCCAGCAGTCCCAGAGGGGGGGCCTGGGGCTACACCTTC,NA,many,TRBV6-1,TRBJ1-2
CASSPTGRTEAFF,TGTGCCAGCAGCCCAACCGGGAGGACTGAAGCTTTCTTT,NA,many,TRBV11-1,TRBJ1-1
CASSQDPRGGAHQYF,TGCGCCAGCAGCCAAGACCCGCGCGGGGGAGCCCACCAGTACTTC,TRBD2,many,TRBV4-1,TRBJ2-5
CASSLWLAGVGETQYF,TGTGCCAGCAGCTTGTGGCTAGCGGGGGTTGGGGAGACCCAGTACTTC,TRBD2,once,TRBV5-6,TRBJ2-5
CASSDEGGTTDTQYF,TGTGCCAGCAGTGACGAAGGGGGAACCACAGATACGCAGTATTTT,NA,NA,TRBV6-4,TRBJ2-3
CASSLGAGFDEQYF,TGCGCCAGCAGCTTGGGGGCAGGTTTCGACGAGCAGTACTTC,NA,many,TRBV5-1,TRBJ2-7
CSARGFRDSIQDTQYF,TGCAGTGCTAGAGGATTCCGGGACAGCATCCAGGATACGCAGTATTTT,TRBD1,many,TRBV20-1,TRBJ2-3
CASSARQFEVSPLHF,TGTGCCAGCAGTGCCCGACAATTCGAGGTTTCACCCCTCCACTTT,NA,NA,TRBV6-1,TRBJ1-6
CASRSHYNHTQYF,TGCGCCAGCAGAAGCCATTATAATCATACGCAGTATTTT,NA,NA,TRBV10-2,TRBJ2-3
CASSKGRETQYF,TGTGCCAGCAGTAAGGGGCGAGAGACCCAGTACTTC,NA,many,TRBV28,TRBJ2-5
CASSPPAVKGYTF,TGTGCCAGCAGTCCCCCCGCAGTAAAGGGCTACACCTTC,NA,few,TRBV28,TRBJ1-2
CASSAEGQIYEQYF,TGTGCCAGCAGCGCAGAGGGACAGATCTACGAGCAGTACTTC,TRBD1,few,TRBV9,TRBJ2-7
CASRPGTGGSSIENTIYF,TGTGCCAGCAGACCCGGGACAGGGGGCTCGAGTATAGAAAACACCATATATTTT,TRBD1,many,TRBV7-9,TRBJ1-3
CASSLKVGTGVSTEAFF,TGTGCCAGCAGTTTAAAGGTGGGGACAGGGGTTAGCACTGAAGCTTTCTTT,TRBD1,many,TRBV28,TRBJ1-1
CAWSVGLSQPQHF,TGTGCCTGGAGTGTGGGTCTATCTCAGCCCCAGCATTTT,NA,many,TRBV30,TRBJ1-5
CASSILVGSSQPQHF,TGTGCCAGTAGTATACTGGTTGGGTCGTCTCAGCCCCAGCATTTT,NA,NA,TRBV19,TRBJ1-5
CASSPSGVKYNEQFF,TGTGCCAGCAGCCCGAGCGGGGTAAAGTACAATGAGCAGTTCTTC,TRBD2,many,TRBV11-2,TRBJ2-1
CASSYSARAYNEQFF,TGTGCCAGCAGTTACTCAGCCAGGGCTTACAATGAGCAGTTCTTC,NA,many,TRBV6-5,TRBJ2-1
CASSFTLPLYEQYF,TGTGCCAGCAGTTTTACTCTCCCTCTTTACGAGCAGTACTTC,NA,many,TRBV28,TRBJ2-7
CASSLGVSGGKQETQYF,TGTGCCAGCAGCTTAGGAGTCAGCGGGGGGAAACAAGAGACCCAGTACTTC,TRBD2,many,TRBV11-2,TRBJ2-5
CASSSRKENLNTEAFF,TGTGCCAGCAGCTCCCGGAAAGAGAATCTGAACACTGAAGCTTTCTTT,NA,many,TRBV7-2,TRBJ1-1
CASKRDRLNTEAFF,TGTGCCAGCAAAAGGGACCGTCTGAACACTGAAGCTTTCTTT,NA,many,TRBV28,TRBJ1-1
CASRDLGPDTQYF,TGTGCCAGCAGGGACCTAGGGCCAGATACGCAGTATTTT,NA,many,TRBV6-2/TRBV6-3,TRBJ2-3
CASSLYGARETGELFF,TGTGCCAGCAGCTTATATGGTGCCAGGGAAACCGGGGAGCTGTTTTTT,NA,many,TRBV7-2,TRBJ2-2
CASSPTSLLGAGELFF,TGTGCCAGCTCACCTACAAGTCTTCTGGGTGCCGGGGAGCTGTTTTTT,NA,NA,TRBV18,TRBJ2-2
CASSLITGLAGLHAGELFF,TGTGCCAGCAGTCTTATAACGGGACTAGCGGGGCTACACGCCGGGGAGCTGTTTTTT,TRBD2,once,TRBV6-1,TRBJ2-2
CATSLDRHEQFF,TGTGCCACATCTTTGGATCGCCATGAGCAGTTCTTC,NA,NA,TRBV6-1,TRBJ2-1
CASSFRAGAPTDTQYF,TGTGCCAGCAGCTTCCGAGCGGGAGCCCCCACAGATACGCAGTATTTT,TRBD2,NA,TRBV5-4,TRBJ2-3
CASSLAQGGGQPQHF,TGTGCCAGCAGTCTCGCCCAGGGAGGAGGTCAGCCCCAGCATTTT,NA,many,TRBV28,TRBJ1-5
CASSIAGVVYGYTF,TGTGCCAGTAGTATAGCGGGAGTTGTCTATGGCTACACCTTC,NA,many,TRBV19,TRBJ1-2
CASSWLGDRMNTEAFF,TGTGCCAGCAGCTGGTTGGGGGACAGAATGAACACTGAAGCTTTCTTT,TRBD1,many,TRBV5-6,TRBJ1-1
CASSGTVSYEQYF,TGTGCCAGCAGTGGGACAGTTTCCTACGAGCAGTACTTC,NA,many,TRBV6-1,TRBJ2-7
CSASGGFSYNEQFF,TGCAGTGCTTCAGGTGGGTTCTCCTACAATGAGCAGTTCTTC,NA,many,TRBV20-1,TRBJ2-1
CASSHGLAGDEQYF,TGTGCCAGCAGCCATGGACTAGCGGGAGACGAGCAGTACTTC,TRBD2,many,TRBV3-1,TRBJ2-7
CASSSIYIPQGRLATYNEQFF,TGTGCCAGCAGTTCTATATATATCCCACAGGGCCGGCTAGCGACTTACAATGAGCAGTTCTTC,NA,NA,TRBV12-3/TRBV12-4,TRBJ2-1